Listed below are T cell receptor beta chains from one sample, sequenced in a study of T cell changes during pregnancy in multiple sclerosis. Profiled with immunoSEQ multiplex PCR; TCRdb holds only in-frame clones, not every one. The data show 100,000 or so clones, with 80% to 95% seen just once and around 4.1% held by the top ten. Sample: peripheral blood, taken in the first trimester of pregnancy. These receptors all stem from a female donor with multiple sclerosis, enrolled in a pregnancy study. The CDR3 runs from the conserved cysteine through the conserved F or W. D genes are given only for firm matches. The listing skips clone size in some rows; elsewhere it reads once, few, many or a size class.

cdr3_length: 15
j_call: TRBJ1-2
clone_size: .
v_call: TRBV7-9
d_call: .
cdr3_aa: CASSPGPTGNYGYTF
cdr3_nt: TGTGCCAGCAGCCCCGGGCCTACAGGGAACTATGGCTACACCTTC

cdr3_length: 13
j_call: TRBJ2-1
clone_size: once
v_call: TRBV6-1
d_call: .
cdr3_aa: CASSGTGDNEQFF
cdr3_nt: TGTGCCAGCAGCGGGACGGGAGACAATGAGCAGTTCTTC

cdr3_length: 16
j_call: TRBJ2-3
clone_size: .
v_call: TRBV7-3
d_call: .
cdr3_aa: CASSLKPGVLRDTQYF
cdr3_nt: TGTGCCAGCAGCTTAAAGCCGGGGGTCCTAAGAGATACGCAGTATTTT

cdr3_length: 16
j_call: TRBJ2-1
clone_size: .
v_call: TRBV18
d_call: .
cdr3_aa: CASSPYAGSSYNEQFF
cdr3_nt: TGTGCCAGCTCCCCCTACGCGGGCAGCTCCTACAATGAGCAGTTCTTC

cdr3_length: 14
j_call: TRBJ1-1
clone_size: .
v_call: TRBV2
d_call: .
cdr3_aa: CASSRDRWGTEAFF
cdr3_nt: TGTGCCAGCAGTAGAGACAGGTGGGGCACTGAAGCTTTCTTT

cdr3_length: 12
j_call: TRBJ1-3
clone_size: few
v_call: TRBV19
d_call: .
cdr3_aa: CASSSSQVTIYF
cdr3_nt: TGTGCCAGTAGCTCCTCCCAGGTCACCATATATTTT

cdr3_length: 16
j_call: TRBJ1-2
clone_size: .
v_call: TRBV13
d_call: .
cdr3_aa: CASSNAPSRYEYGYTF
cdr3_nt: TGTGCCAGCAGCAACGCTCCCTCCCGATACGAGTATGGCTACACCTTC

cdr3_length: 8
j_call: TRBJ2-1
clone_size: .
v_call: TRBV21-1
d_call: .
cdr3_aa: CASLGVFF
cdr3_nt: TGTGCCTCACTCGGAGTCTTCTTC

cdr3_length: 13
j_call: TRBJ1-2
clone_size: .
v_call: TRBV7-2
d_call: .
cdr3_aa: CASSLEGVRAYTF
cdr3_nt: TGTGCCAGCAGCTTAGAGGGAGTGCGGGCCTACACCTTC

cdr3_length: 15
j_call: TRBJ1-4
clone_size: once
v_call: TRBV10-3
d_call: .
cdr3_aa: CAISLGASRDEKLLF
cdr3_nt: TGTGCCATCAGCCTGGGGGCCTCTCGGGATGAAAAACTGCTTTTT

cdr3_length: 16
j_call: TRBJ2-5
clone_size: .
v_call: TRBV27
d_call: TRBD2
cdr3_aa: CASSPLRLAKQETQYF
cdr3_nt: TGTGCCAGCAGTCCACTCCGACTAGCGAAACAAGAGACCCAGTACTTC

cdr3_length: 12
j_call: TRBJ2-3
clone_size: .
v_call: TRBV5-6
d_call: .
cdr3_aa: CASSSSTDTQYF
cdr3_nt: TGTGCCAGCAGCTCCTCCACAGATACGCAGTATTTT

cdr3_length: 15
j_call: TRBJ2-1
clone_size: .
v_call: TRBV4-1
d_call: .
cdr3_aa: CASSHEGLSYNEQFF
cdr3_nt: TGCGCCAGCAGCCATGAAGGACTCTCTTACAATGAGCAGTTCTTC

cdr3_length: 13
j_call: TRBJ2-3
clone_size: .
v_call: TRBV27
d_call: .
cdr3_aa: CASSIVGGDTQYF
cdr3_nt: TGTGCCAGCAGTATTGTGGGGGGAGATACGCAGTATTTT

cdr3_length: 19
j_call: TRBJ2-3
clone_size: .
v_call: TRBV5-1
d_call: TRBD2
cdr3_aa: CASSLATSGLPEGTDTQYF
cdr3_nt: TGCGCCAGCAGCTTGGCCACTAGCGGACTCCCGGAGGGCACAGATACGCAGTATTTT

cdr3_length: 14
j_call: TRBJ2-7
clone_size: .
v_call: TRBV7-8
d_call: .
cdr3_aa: CASSFRDTPYEQYF
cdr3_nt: TGTGCCAGCAGCTTTAGGGACACCCCCTACGAGCAGTACTTC

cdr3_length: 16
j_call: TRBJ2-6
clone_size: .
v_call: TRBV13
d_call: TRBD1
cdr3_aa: CASSSGQDSGANVLTF
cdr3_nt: TGTGCCAGCAGCTCCGGACAGGACTCTGGGGCCAACGTCCTGACTTTC

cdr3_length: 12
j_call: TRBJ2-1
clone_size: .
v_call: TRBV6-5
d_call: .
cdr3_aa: CASSRGGSEQFF
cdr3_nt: TGTGCCAGCAGTAGGGGGGGAAGTGAGCAGTTCTTC

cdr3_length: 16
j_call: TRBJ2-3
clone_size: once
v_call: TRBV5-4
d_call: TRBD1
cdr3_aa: CASSLWTGGRTDTQYF
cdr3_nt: TGTGCCAGCAGCTTGTGGACAGGGGGACGCACAGATACGCAGTATTTT

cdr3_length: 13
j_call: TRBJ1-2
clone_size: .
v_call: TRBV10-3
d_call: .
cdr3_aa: CAISESVVYGYTF
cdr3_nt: TGTGCCATCAGTGAATCAGTTGTCTATGGCTACACCTTC

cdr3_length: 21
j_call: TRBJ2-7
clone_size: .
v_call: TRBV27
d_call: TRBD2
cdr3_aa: CASSLYGRGMGVSGGSYEQYF
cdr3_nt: TGTGCCAGCAGTTTATATGGCCGTGGGATGGGCGTTAGCGGGGGGTCCTACGAGCAGTACTTC

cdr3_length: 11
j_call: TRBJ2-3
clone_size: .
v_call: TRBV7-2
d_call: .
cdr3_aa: CASSLEDSLYF
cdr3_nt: TGTGCCAGCAGCTTAGAGGACTCCCTTTATTTT

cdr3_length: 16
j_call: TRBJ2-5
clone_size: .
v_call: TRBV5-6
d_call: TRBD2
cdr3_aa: CASSLGPSGTQETQYF
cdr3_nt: TGTGCCAGCAGCTTGGGTCCTAGCGGGACTCAAGAGACCCAGTACTTC

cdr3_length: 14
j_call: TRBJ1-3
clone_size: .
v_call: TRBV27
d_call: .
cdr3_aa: CASSLSSSGNTIYF
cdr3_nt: TGTGCCAGCAGTTTAAGTAGCTCTGGAAACACCATATATTTT

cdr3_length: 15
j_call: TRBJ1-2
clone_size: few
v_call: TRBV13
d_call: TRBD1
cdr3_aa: CASSLAQGGGYGYTF
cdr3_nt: TGTGCCAGCAGCTTAGCGCAGGGGGGCGGCTATGGCTACACCTTC

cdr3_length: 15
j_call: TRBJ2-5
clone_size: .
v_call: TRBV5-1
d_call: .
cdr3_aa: CASSLVQGRGETQYF
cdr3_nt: TGCGCCAGCAGCTTGGTTCAGGGTCGGGGGGAGACCCAGTACTTC

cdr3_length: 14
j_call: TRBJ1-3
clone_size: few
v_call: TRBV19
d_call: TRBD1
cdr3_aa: CASSGRGPGNTIYF
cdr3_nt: TGTGCCAGTAGTGGCAGGGGGCCTGGAAACACCATATATTTT

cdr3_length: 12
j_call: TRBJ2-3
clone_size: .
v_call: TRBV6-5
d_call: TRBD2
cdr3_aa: CATGTTTDTQYF
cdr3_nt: TGTGCCACCGGGACTACAACAGATACGCAGTATTTT

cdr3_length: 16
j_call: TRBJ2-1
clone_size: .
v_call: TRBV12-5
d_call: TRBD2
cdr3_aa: CASGSPPRRGANEQFF
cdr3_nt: TGTGCTAGTGGTTCACCCCCCAGGCGGGGGGCGAATGAGCAGTTCTTC

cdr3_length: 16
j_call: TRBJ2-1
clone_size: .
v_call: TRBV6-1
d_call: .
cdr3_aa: CASSEWLGTPTGEQFF
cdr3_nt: TGTGCCAGCAGTGAATGGTTAGGGACTCCCACAGGAGAGCAGTTCTTC

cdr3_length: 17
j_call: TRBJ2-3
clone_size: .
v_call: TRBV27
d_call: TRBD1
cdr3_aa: CASSKPNRDRNTDTQYF
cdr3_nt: TGTGCCAGCAGTAAACCCAACCGGGACAGGAACACAGATACGCAGTATTTT

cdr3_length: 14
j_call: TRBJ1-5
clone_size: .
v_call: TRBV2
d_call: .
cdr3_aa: CASSPEGVGQPQHF
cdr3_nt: TGTGCCAGCAGTCCCGAGGGTGTAGGTCAGCCCCAGCATTTT

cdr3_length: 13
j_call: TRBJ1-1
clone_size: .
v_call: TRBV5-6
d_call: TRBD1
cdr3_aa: CASSLGTDLAAFF
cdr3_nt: TGTGCCAGCAGCCTCGGGACAGACTTGGCAGCTTTCTTT

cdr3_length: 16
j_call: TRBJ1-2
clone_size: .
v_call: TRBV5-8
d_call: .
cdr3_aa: CASSSSPTVGYYGYTF
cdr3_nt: TGTGCCAGCAGCTCATCCCCGACAGTCGGCTACTATGGCTACACCTTC

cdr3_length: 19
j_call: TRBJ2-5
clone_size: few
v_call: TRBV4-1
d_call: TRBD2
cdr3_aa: CASSQVWRGAAATQETQYF
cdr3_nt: TGCGCCAGCAGCCAAGTCTGGCGGGGGGCCGCCGCCACTCAAGAGACCCAGTACTTC

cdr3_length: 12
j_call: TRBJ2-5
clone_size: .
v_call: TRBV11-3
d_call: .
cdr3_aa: CASSFNQETQYF
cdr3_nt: TGTGCCAGCAGCTTCAACCAAGAGACCCAGTACTTC

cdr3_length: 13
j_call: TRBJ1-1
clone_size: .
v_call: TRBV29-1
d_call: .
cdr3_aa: CSVDRGGNTEAFF
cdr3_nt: TGCAGCGTTGATCGGGGTGGGAACACTGAAGCTTTCTTT

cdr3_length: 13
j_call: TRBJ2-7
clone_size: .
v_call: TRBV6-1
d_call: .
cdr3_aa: CASSEAGLDEQYF
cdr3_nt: TGTGCCAGCAGTGAGGCAGGCTTGGACGAGCAGTACTTC

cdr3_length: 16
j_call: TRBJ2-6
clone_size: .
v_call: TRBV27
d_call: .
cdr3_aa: CASSLFGEAGANVLTF
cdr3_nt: TGTGCCAGCAGTTTATTCGGAGAGGCTGGGGCCAACGTCCTGACTTTC

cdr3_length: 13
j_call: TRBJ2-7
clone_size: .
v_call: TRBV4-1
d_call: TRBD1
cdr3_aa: CASSQGQGTEQYF
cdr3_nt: TGCGCCAGCAGCCAAGGACAGGGAACCGAGCAGTACTTC

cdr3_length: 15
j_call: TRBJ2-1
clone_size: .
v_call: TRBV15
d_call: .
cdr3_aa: CATSSPSTGFNEQFF
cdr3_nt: TGTGCCACCAGCAGCCCGTCGACAGGATTCAATGAGCAGTTCTTC

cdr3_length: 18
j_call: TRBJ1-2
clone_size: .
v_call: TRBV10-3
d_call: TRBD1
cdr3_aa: CAIKRYEEEGQINYGYTF
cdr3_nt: TGTGCCATCAAGCGATATGAGGAGGAGGGACAGATAAACTATGGCTACACCTTC

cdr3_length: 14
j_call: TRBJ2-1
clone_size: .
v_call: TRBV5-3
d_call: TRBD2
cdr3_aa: CARSLGYAGEFPFF
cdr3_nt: TGTGCCAGAAGCTTGGGGTATGCGGGGGAATTCCCGTTCTTC

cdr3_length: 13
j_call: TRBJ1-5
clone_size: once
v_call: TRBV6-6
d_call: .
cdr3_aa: CASSTGANQPQHF
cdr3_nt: TGTGCCAGCAGCACAGGAGCTAATCAGCCCCAGCATTTT

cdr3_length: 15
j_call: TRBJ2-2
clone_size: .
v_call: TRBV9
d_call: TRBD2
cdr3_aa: CASSGGGANTGELFF
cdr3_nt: TGTGCCAGCAGCGGGGGGGGAGCGAACACCGGGGAGCTGTTTTTT

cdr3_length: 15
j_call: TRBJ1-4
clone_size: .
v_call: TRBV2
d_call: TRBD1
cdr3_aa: CASSDPGQGNEKLFF
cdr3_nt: TGTGCCAGCAGTGACCCGGGACAGGGGAATGAAAAACTGTTTTTT

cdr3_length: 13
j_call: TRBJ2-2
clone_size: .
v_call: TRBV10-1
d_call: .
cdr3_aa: CASSGPHTGELFF
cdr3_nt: TGCGCCAGCAGTGGGCCCCACACCGGGGAGCTGTTTTTT

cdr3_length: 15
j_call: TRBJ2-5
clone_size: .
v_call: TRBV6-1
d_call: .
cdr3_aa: CASSEEVTLAETQYF
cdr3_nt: TGTGCCAGCAGTGAAGAGGTGACGCTAGCGGAGACCCAGTACTTC

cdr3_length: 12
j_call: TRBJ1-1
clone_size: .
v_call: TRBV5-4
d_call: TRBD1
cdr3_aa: CASSQWTGEAFF
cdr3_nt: TGTGCCAGCAGCCAGTGGACAGGAGAAGCTTTCTTT

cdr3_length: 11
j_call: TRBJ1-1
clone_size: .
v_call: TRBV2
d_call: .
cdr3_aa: CASSEEGRAFF
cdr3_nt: TGTGCCAGCAGTGAAGAGGGGCGAGCTTTCTTT

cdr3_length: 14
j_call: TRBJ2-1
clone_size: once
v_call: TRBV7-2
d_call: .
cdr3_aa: CASSLPGTYNEQFF
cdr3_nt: TGTGCCAGCAGCCTCCCGGGGACTTACAATGAGCAGTTCTTC

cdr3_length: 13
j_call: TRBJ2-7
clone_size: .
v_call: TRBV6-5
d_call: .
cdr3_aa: CASSYTKRDEQYF
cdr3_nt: TGTGCCAGCAGTTACACCAAAAGAGACGAGCAGTACTTC